One and the same sample provided the 24 T cell receptor beta chains below, sequenced in a study of blood T cell repertoires in COVID-19. Assay: immunoSEQ multiplex PCR; the TCRdb copy retains only in-frame clones and omits some. The profile shows approximately 130,000 clones, around four fifths of them singletons. The sequenced sample was peripheral blood. These receptors originate from a human donor in a cohort sampled during active COVID-19.

The chain carries TRBV2 and TRBJ1-2; 9 bases agree with TRBD1. This CDR3 comprises 16 residues. Trimming removed 2 bases from V and 4 bases from J; junction bases left unmatched: 8. Germline V lookup: CDR1 SNHLY, CDR2 FYNNEI. The CDR3 region has the DNA TGTGCCAGCAGTGAAACCCCGGGACAGGGCGCCTATGGCTACACCTTC. This sequence encodes CASSETPGQGAYGYTF.

The CDR3 reads CAGNLGSGPQHF. Here the CDR3 DNA reads TGTGCCGGGAACCTCGGTTCAGGGCCCCAGCATTTT. This sequence joins TRBV30 and TRBJ1-5, with D hard to call. The V and J ends lost 8 bases and 9 bases respectively, with 17 bases between them. Germline assignment: CDR1 GTSNPN and CDR2 SVGIG (reference sequence). CDR3 length: 12 amino acids.

The rearrangement uses TRBV5-4 and TRBJ2-3; the D is unclear. V lost 4 bases and J 4 bases, leaving 13 bases between the germline ends. This CDR3 has 14 residues. Germline assignment: CDR1 SGHNT and CDR2 YYREEE (reference sequence). DNA for the CDR3: TGTGCCAGCAGCCAGGCCGACGGCGCAGATACGCAGTATTTT. Protein: CASSQADGADTQYF.

The chain couples TRBV5-1 to TRBJ1-2; possible D gene TRBD1, 6 bases. The germline V and J ends were trimmed by 4 bases and 1 base, with 11 bases remaining between them. The germline V gene encodes CDR1 SGHRS and CDR2 YFSETQ. This CDR3 is built from 14 residues. CDR3 region: CASSKRQDNYGYTF. The CDR3 region has the DNA TGCGCCAGCAGCAAAAGACAGGATAACTATGGCTACACCTTC.

The chain couples TRBV2 to TRBJ2-5; TRBD2 is a possible D gene (5 bases). This CDR3 has 14 amino acids. From germline, CDR1 is SNHLY and CDR2 FYNNEI. Trimming took 6 bases from V and 1 from J, leaving 12 bases between them. The CDR3 is CASRRAVSQETQYF. The CDR3 DNA reads TGTGCCAGCAGGAGGGCAGTCTCCCAAGAGACCCAGTACTTC.

V and J are TRBV7-2 and TRBJ2-7, with a weak D call TRBD1 (6 bases). The CDR3 spans 15 residues. CDR1 is SGHTA and CDR2 is FQGNSA in the germline V gene. The ends were cut back, 1 base at V and 0 bases at J, with 10 bases in the middle. The DNA for the CDR3 is TGTGCCAGCAGCTTAGGGACAGTTGCCTCCTACGAGCAGTACTTC. Its protein product is CASSLGTVASYEQYF.

The rearrangement links TRBV29-1 to TRBJ2-6; D perhaps matches TRBD1 (6 bases). CDR1 and CDR2 (germline): SQVTM, ANQGSEA. Trimming cost V 4 bases and J 2 bases, with 18 bases left between them. The CDR3 runs to 17 residues. CDR3 DNA: TGCAGCGTTGGTGGTGGTGGACAGCGGACTGGGGCCAACGTCCTGACTTTC. Its translation: CSVGGGGQRTGANVLTF.

The rearrangement uses TRBV12-3 or TRBV12-4 and TRBJ2-7; D unclear. This CDR3 region has 13 residues. Trimming took 1 base from V and 4 from J, leaving 8 bases between them. In DNA form, the CDR3 reads TGTGCCAGCAGTTTAGAACTCGGGTACGAGCAGTACTTC. Translating it yields CASSLELGYEQYF.

The chain joins TRBV5-6 to TRBJ2-1; 9 bases map to TRBD2. Germline assignment: CDR1 SGHDT and CDR2 YYEEEE. With V trimmed by 2 bases and J by 0 bases, 12 bases remained unmatched. The CDR3 spans 19 residues. CDR3 region: CASSLIAGAVITSYNEQFF. CDR3 DNA sequence: TGTGCCAGCAGCTTAATAGCGGGAGCAGTTATAACCTCCTACAATGAGCAGTTCTTC. Full variable domain (rest looked up from reference TRBV5-6 and TRBJ2-1): DAGVTQSPTHLIKTRGQQVTLRCSPKSGHDTVSWYQQALGQGPQFIFQYYEEEERQRGNFPDRFSGHQFPNYSSELNVNALLLGDSALYLCASSLIAGAVITSYNEQFFGPGTRLTVL.

This clone appeared once. The chain couples TRBV28 to TRBJ2-7; D is possibly TRBD1 (6 bases). V gave up 10 bases and J gave up 6 bases, with 16 bases separating them. CDR3 size: 12 residues. Germline CDR1 is MDHEN and CDR2 is SYDVKM. DNA for the CDR3: TGTGCCACCAGCCCAGGGGTCGGCGAGCAGTACTTC. Translation gives CATSPGVGEQYF.

The chain is built from TRBV3-1 (or the pseudogene TRBV3-2) and TRBJ2-5, with 9 bases identical to TRBD2. The CDR3 spans 16 residues. Germline V lookup: CDR1 LGHDT, CDR2 YNNKEL (reference sequence). Unmatched junction bases numbered 9, after V lost 0 bases and J lost 7 bases. This chain's CDR3 is CASSQETGLAWGTQYF. Here the CDR3 DNA reads TGTGCCAGCAGCCAAGAGACGGGACTAGCCTGGGGGACCCAGTACTTC.

The chain carries TRBV20-1 and TRBJ2-3; 11 bases line up with TRBD2. The CDR3 consists of 16 residues. After removal of 3 bases from V and 1 base from J, the junction contained 6 bases not matched to a gene. Germline CDR1 and CDR2: DFQATT and SNEGSKA (reference sequence). As DNA, the CDR3 is TGCAGTGCTAGTTGGGATAGCGGGGGGGGCACAGATACGCAGTATTTT. This translates into CSASWDSGGGTDTQYF.

The rearrangement joins TRBV5-1 to TRBJ1-2, with D perhaps TRBD1 (5 bases). The CDR3 runs 14 residues. Germline V gives CDR1 SGHRS, CDR2 YFSETQ. V lost 4 bases to trimming and J lost 8 bases, with 18 bases between them. In DNA form, the CDR3 reads TGCGCCAGCAGCCTGGATCGGGGGATGGGAGGCTACACCTTC. This encodes CASSLDRGMGGYTF.

The rearrangement uses TRBV4-2 and TRBJ2-1; 7 nucleotides align to TRBD2. Germline V gives CDR1 LGHNA, CDR2 YNFKEQ. The CDR3 spans 17 residues. The V and J ends lost 4 bases and 0 bases, in that order; junction bases with no gene match: 9. The CDR3 spells CASSRDLLAVSYNEQFF. The CDR3 DNA follows: TGTGCCAGCAGCCGCGACCTTCTAGCGGTCTCCTACAATGAGCAGTTCTTC.

The rearrangement joins TRBV6-5 to TRBJ2-7, with a weak D call TRBD2 (6 bases). The germline V gene has CDR1 MNHEY and CDR2 SVGAGI. The ends were cut back, 6 bases at V and 1 base at J, with 13 bases in the middle. This CDR3 comprises 14 residues. CDR3 region: CASSRRGLSYEQYF. In DNA form, the CDR3 reads TGTGCCAGCAGCCGCCGAGGACTATCCTACGAGCAGTACTTC.

This clone has a single count. The genes are TRBV7-5 and TRBJ1-6; whether TRBD1, the table's D call, matches the DNA was not checked. TRBV7-5 is flagged as a pseudogene. This CDR3 is built from 14 residues. CDR3 region: CARNRDRTYSPLHF. Here the CDR3 DNA reads TGTGCCAGGAACCGGGACAGGACTTATTCACCCCTCCACTTT.

The chain has TRBV5-4 and TRBJ2-5; no clear D. Germline V gene sequence: CDR1 SGHNT, CDR2 YYREEE (reference sequence). CDR3 length: 13 residues. Trimming stripped 6 bases from V and 2 bases from J, with 11 bases between. The CDR3 region is CASTSGVQETQYF. CDR3 nucleotide sequence: TGTGCCAGCACCTCAGGCGTACAAGAGACCCAGTACTTC.

The genes are TRBV5-6 and TRBJ1-2; the D is unclear. Trimming took 3 bases from V and 2 from J, leaving 14 bases between them. Germline lookup yields CDR1 SGHDT and CDR2 YYEEEE. CDR3 length equals 15 residues. The CDR3 protein is CASSYELMPNYGYTF. As DNA, the CDR3 is TGTGCCAGCAGCTATGAACTGATGCCCAACTATGGCTACACCTTC. The variable domain in full, completed from reference TRBV5-6 and TRBJ1-2, reads DAGVTQSPTHLIKTRGQQVTLRCSPKSGHDTVSWYQQALGQGPQFIFQYYEEEERQRGNFPDRFSGHQFPNYSSELNVNALLLGDSALYLCASSYELMPNYGYTFGSGTRLTVV.

Worth noting for this clone: At one of its ends the junction is not consistent with the germline gene, which may arise from a read error. The sample carries other DNA sequences with the same CDR3. The chain recombines TRBV2 with TRBJ1-2; D is unresolved. The length of the CDR3 is 14 residues. CDR1 is SNHLY, CDR2 FYNNEI, per germline. CDR3 in amino acids: CASSEEGSNYGYTF. Written as DNA, the CDR3 is TGTGCTAGCAGTGAGGAGGGTTCGAACTATGGCTACACCTTC.

Regarding this clone: The sample carries other DNA sequences with the same CDR3. CDR3 in amino acids: CASSPLRDNEQFF. CDR3 in DNA: TGTGCCAGCTCACCCCTTCGCGACAATGAGCAGTTCTTC. The chain combines TRBV18 with TRBJ2-1; D is unclear. Trimming pared 3 bases from V and 5 bases from J, leaving 8 bases between. Germline V gene lookup returns CDR1 KGHSH and CDR2 LQKENI. The CDR3 spans 13 residues.

The chain combines TRBV11-3 with TRBJ2-7; TRBD2 is a possible D gene (6 bases). CDR1 SGHNT and CDR2 YENEEA come from the germline V gene. The CDR3 spans 13 residues. V dropped 1 base and J dropped 6 bases, with 10 bases sitting between them. The CDR3 spells CASSLGGDGEQYF. CDR3 DNA: TGTGCCAGCAGCTTAGGGGGGGACGGCGAGCAGTACTTC.

Only a few counts were recorded for this clone. The genes are TRBV6-5 and TRBJ1-5; no clear D. V was cut by 0 bases and J by 4 bases, with 7 bases left in between. The CDR3 length is 14 residues. Germline CDR1 and CDR2: MNHEY and SVGAGI. CDR3 region: CASSYSRGNQPQHF. Written as DNA, the CDR3 is TGTGCCAGCAGTTACTCACGGGGAAATCAGCCCCAGCATTTT.

This chain joins TRBV7-2 and TRBJ1-2; the D is unclear. Trimming left V 2 bases short and J 8 bases short, with 9 bases between. This CDR3 region has 12 residues. Germline V CDR1 and CDR2: SGHTA, FQGNSA. The CDR3 loop reads CASSLSQEGYTF. CDR3 DNA sequence: TGTGCCAGCAGCTTAAGCCAGGAAGGCTACACCTTC.

This rearrangement joins TRBV5-6 to TRBJ1-2; 7 bases are shared with TRBD1. The CDR3 is 11 amino acids. Germline V gives CDR1 SGHDT, CDR2 YYEEEE. The ends lost 4 bases at V and 7 bases at J; junction bases unmatched: 1. For the CDR3, the DNA is TGTGCCAGCAGCCAGGGGGGTGGCTACACCTTC. As protein: CASSQGGGYTF.